This record concerns one T cell receptor beta chain sequence. The antigen is undetermined. The source of the sample is a study of graft-versus-host responses after intestinal transplantation. Method: immunoSEQ multiplex PCR; TCRdb's copy keeps in-frame clones and lacks some. This table has under 140,000 clones, approximately 92% appearing once. Losses at the gene ends were 5 bases for V and 4 bases for J; bases not matched to a gene: 17. CDR1 is SEHNR, CDR2 FQNEAQ, per germline (reference sequence). This CDR3 is 18 amino acids long. Source: unstimulated CD8+ T cells sorted from spleen or lymph node cells, taken before intestinal transplant. The receptor was isolated from a human donor who received an intestinal transplant. The chain has TRBV7-9 and TRBJ2-7; TRBD1 matches 10 bases. CDR3 amino acids: CASSPKGGGQGLWYEQYF. The CDR3 DNA sequence: TGTGCCAGCAGCCCCAAGGGGGGGGGACAGGGGCTTTGGTACGAGCAGTACTTC.